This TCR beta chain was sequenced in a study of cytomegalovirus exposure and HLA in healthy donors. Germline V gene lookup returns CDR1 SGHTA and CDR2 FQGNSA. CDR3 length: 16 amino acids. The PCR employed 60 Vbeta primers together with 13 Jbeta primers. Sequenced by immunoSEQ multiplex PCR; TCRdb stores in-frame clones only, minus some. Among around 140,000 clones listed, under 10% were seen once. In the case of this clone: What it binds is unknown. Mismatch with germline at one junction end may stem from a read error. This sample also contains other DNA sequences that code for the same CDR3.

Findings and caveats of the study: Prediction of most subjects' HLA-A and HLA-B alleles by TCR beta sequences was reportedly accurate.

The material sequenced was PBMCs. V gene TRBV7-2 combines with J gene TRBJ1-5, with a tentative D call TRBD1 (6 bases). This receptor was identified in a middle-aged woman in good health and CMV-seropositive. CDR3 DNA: TGTGCCAGCAGCTTAAGGGGGAGCGGGGGGGATCAACCCCAGCATTTT. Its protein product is CASSLRGSGGDQPQHF.